The rows below give T cell receptor beta chains drawn from one sample of a study of T cell responses to AZD1222 COVID-19 vaccine. Sequencing was performed with immunoSEQ multiplex PCR; in TCRdb, only in-frame clones are kept and a portion is missing. The data contain about 81,000 clones, approximately 90% of them seen just once; the ten biggest clones take up approximately 8%. This material consisted of peripheral blood, taken 28 days after the second AZD1222 dose. The receptors were sampled from an adult who received the AZD1222 COVID-19 vaccine. Each CDR3 is given without its conserved first and last residue.

TRBV3-1/TRBV3-2	TRBJ2-2	ASSRGTGELF
TRBV28	TRBJ1-2	ASSLSVQGRLGYT
TRBV6-5	TRBJ2-2	ASNKGLAGFGELF
TRBV7-2	TRBJ2-7	ASSPPRRVPYEQY
TRBV11-2	TRBJ1-4	ASSLPPGLSEKLF
TRBV7-2	TRBJ2-1	ASRLRAGGRYNEQF
TRBV30	TRBJ2-4	AWSADPNIQY
TRBV6-5	TRBJ1-2	AILDGGRGYT
TRBV5-1	TRBJ1-2	ASSRTDGNYGYT
TRBV3-1/TRBV3-2	TRBJ1-1	ASSAGHLNTEAF
TRBV7-3	TRBJ2-1	ASSTLAGVGEQF
TRBV4-3	TRBJ1-2	ASSPGSGGRVGYT
TRBV19	TRBJ1-4	ASSLSTGGGEKLF
TRBV28	TRBJ1-2	ASSRGQGNYGYT
TRBV3-1/TRBV3-2	TRBJ1-4	ASSQPVATNEKLF
TRBV18	TRBJ1-2	ASSRDSTNYGYT
TRBV18	TRBJ1-2	ASSPLDRGGYGYT
TRBV7-3	TRBJ2-1	ASSSQHLAGYNEQF
TRBV20-1	TRBJ2-3	SALFSDTQY
TRBV27	TRBJ1-6	ASSLGVSPLH
TRBV11-2	TRBJ1-1	ASSSPPEATEAF
TRBV7-9	TRBJ2-4	ASSHDRAKNIQY
TRBV5-4	TRBJ2-3	ASSTTSISDTQY
TRBV30	TRBJ1-1	AWSVRPTYRGDTEAF
TRBV10-1	TRBJ2-7	ASRDGLAGKQY
TRBV21-1	TRBJ2-1	ASSSVSSSYNEQF
TRBV4-3	TRBJ2-7	ASSLVGQTYEQY
TRBV15	TRBJ2-7	ATSRGTGPPYEQY
TRBV19	TRBJ1-2	ASSPRDSLYGYT
TRBV27	TRBJ2-7	ASSSFLRGITYEQY
TRBV7-2	TRBJ2-3	ASSLGLYGTDTQY
TRBV27	TRBJ2-1	ASSAWDRANEQF
TRBV5-1	TRBJ1-1	ASSPTGTRAF
TRBV18	TRBJ2-3	ASSRRGTSGSTDTQY
TRBV6-5	TRBJ2-7	ASPPSSYEQY
TRBV6-4	TRBJ2-2	ASSDGQGVTGELF
TRBV7-2	TRBJ1-3	ASSLSMHIFSGNTIY
TRBV28	TRBJ2-7	ASSPPTSGSNEQY
TRBV7-9	TRBJ1-1	ASSLQGSTEAF
TRBV29-1	TRBJ2-7	SVEKGRTGWQY